This TCR beta chain stems from a study of T cell repertoires in cytomegalovirus infection. Study background: Used in the study were CMV epitopes, some recently identified and HLA-C-restricted, others well-studied and HLA-B-restricted.

Study results and limitations: HLA-C-restricted CMV clonotypes gave the most frequent clonotype in two of eight donors. Cumulative frequency (of public TCR beta family members) identified carriers of CMV plus the relevant HLA.

One entry per CDR3 protein, called by TCRdb with MiXCR from the reads. The repertoire holds about 570,000 distinct CDR3 sequences, with about 39% as singletons. This clonotype occurred a few times. The antigen remains undetermined. Germline values: CDR1 SGHTA, CDR2 FQGNSA. The CDR3 consists of 14 residues. V shed 0 bases and J shed 6 bases, with 8 bases lying between them. Sample: cultured PBMCs, taken from culture after CMV antigen stimulation. The TCR comes from a human donor in good health (CMV status not recorded). Some clones in this sample may be carry-over from other donors' samples. The genes are TRBV7-2 and TRBJ2-2; D gene ambiguous. CDR3 DNA: TGTGCCAGCAGCTTAGCGGGGTTGTCCGGGGAGCTGTTTTTT. Its protein is CASSLAGLSGELFF.